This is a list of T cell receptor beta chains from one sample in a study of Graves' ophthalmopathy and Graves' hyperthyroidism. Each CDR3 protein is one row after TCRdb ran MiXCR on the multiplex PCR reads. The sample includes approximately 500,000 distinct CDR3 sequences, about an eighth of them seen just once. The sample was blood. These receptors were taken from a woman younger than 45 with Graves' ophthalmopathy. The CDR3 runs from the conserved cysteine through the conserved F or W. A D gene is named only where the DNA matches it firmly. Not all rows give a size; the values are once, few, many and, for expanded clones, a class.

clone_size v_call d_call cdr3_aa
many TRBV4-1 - CASSRPGVRETQYF
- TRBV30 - CAWSVGGAHYGYTF
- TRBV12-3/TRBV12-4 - CASSPSWAGSQETQYF
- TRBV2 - CASSEVGHSGGYTF
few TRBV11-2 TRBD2 CASSLVGGSLEQYF
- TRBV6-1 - CASSEVPNYGYTF
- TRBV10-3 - CAISLAGQETQYF
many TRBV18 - CASSPDVETQYF
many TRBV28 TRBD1 CASSSQGALGYTF
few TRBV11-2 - CASSLGYGPGYTF
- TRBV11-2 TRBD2 CASSSQLSGGASNEQYF
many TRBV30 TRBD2 CAAGRGGTGELFF